This is a list of T cell receptor beta chains from one sample in a study of a mutant IDH1 vaccine in newly diagnosed glioma. These TCRs are of unknown antigen specificity. Sequenced by immunoSEQ multiplex PCR; TCRdb stores in-frame clones only, minus some. The sample records tens of thousands of clones, 74% being singletons. The sequencing used PBMCs, collected from a glioma patient whose treatment included an IDH1 peptide vaccine. The receptors were sampled from a man between 45 and 60 years old with glioma. CDR3s include the opening cysteine and the closing phenylalanine or tryptophan. The D gene is left open where the match is weak. Clone sizes are given selectively: once, few, many, or a class where the clone is expanded.

>TRBJ1-2|NA|TRBV28|13|NA
TGTGCCAGCAGTTTTTACAGGGACTATGGCTACACCTTC
CASSFYRDYGYTF
>TRBJ2-6|NA|TRBV30|14|medium-sized
TGTGCCTGGAGTGTAGGGTCTGGGGCCAACGTCCTGACTTTC
CAWSVGSGANVLTF
>TRBJ1-5|NA|TRBV4-3|15|NA
TGCGCCAGCAGCCAAGGGGCAGGGTTCAATCAGCCCCAGCATTTT
CASSQGAGFNQPQHF
>TRBJ1-1|NA|TRBV29-1|13|NA
TGCAGCACAACACGAGGGATGAACACTGAAGCTTTCTTT
CSTTRGMNTEAFF
>TRBJ2-2|NA|TRBV6-5|14|NA
TGTGCCACCAAGAAGGGCCCGAACACCGGGGAGCTGTTTTTT
CATKKGPNTGELFF
>TRBJ1-5|NA|TRBV4-2|13|few
TGTGCCAGCAGCCGAGACAGGAATCAGCCCCAGCATTTT
CASSRDRNQPQHF
>TRBJ2-7|NA|TRBV5-6|12|NA
TGTGCCAGCAGTTGGGGGAGCGGCGAGCAGTACTTC
CASSWGSGEQYF
>TRBJ1-2|NA|TRBV5-4|14|NA
TGTGCCAGCAGCATAGCGAGAGCTAACTATGGCTACACCTTC
CASSIARANYGYTF
>TRBJ2-1|NA|TRBV7-6|12|few
TGTGCCAGCAGCCTAGGAGAGAGGGAGCAGTTCTTC
CASSLGEREQFF
>TRBJ2-7|NA|TRBV27|13|NA
TGTGCCAGCAGTTTAAGAGGGCCCTACGAGCAGTACTTC
CASSLRGPYEQYF
>TRBJ2-7|NA|TRBV29-1|14|NA
TGCAGCGTCATCATGACAGTGACGGGCGACGAGCAGTACTTC
CSVIMTVTGDEQYF
>TRBJ2-3|NA|TRBV7-9|12|NA
TGTGCCAGCAGCCCCACCGGGAATACGCAGTATTTT
CASSPTGNTQYF
>TRBJ1-4|NA|TRBV18|13|NA
TGTGCCAGCTCACGATCCTCCTCTGAAAAACTGTTTTTT
CASSRSSSEKLFF
>TRBJ2-5|NA|TRBV4-2|14|NA
TGTGCCAGCAGCCAAGATCCGAAAGGGGAGACCCAGTACTTC
CASSQDPKGETQYF
>TRBJ1-2|NA|TRBV7-2|15|NA
TGTGCCAGCAGTCGAGGCCCGGGAGCCAATTATGGCTACACCTTC
CASSRGPGANYGYTF